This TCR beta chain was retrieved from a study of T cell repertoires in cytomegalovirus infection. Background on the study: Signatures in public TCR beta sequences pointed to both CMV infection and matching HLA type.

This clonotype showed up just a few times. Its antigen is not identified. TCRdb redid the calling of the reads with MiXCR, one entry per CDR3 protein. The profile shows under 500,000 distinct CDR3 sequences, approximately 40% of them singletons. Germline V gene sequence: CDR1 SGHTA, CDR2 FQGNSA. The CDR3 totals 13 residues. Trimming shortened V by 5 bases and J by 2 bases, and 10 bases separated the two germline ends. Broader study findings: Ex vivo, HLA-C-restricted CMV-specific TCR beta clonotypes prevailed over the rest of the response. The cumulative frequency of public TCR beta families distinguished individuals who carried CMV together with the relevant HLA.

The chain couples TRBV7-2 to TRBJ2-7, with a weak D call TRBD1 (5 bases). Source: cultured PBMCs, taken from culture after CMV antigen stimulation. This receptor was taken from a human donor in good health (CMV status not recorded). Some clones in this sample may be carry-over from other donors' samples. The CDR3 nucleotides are TGTGCCAGCAGCGCAGACAGACCCTACGAGCAGTACTTC. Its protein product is CASSADRPYEQYF. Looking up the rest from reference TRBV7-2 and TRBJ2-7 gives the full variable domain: GAGVSQSPSNKVTEKGKDVELRCDPISGHTALYWYRQSLGQGLEFLIYFQGNSAPDKSGLPSDRFSAERTGGSVSTLTIQRTQQEDSAVYLCASSADRPYEQYFGPGTRLTVT.